The rows below give T cell receptor beta chains drawn from one sample of a study of cytomegalovirus exposure and HLA in healthy donors. TCRdb's table, derived via immunoSEQ multiplex PCR, lists solely in-frame clones and lacks some. The data contain around 95,000 clones, about 74% of them seen just once; the ten biggest clones take up roughly 1.8%. Material: PBMCs. The receptors were sampled from a male donor in good health and CMV-seronegative. The CDR3 runs from the conserved cysteine through the conserved F or W.

TRBV6-6	TRBJ1-4	CASSSRRTGANEKLFF
TRBV11-2	TRBJ1-1	CASSPRGQGRYTEAFF
TRBV5-6	TRBJ2-7	CASSLLQGTYEQYF
TRBV5-1	TRBJ2-3	CASTRPASGSPDTQYF
TRBV30	TRBJ2-3	CAWAGGRDVTDTQYF
TRBV25-1	TRBJ1-1	CASSETHTDRLNTEAFF
TRBV28	TRBJ2-4	CASIGTEADIQYF
TRBV6-5	TRBJ1-2	CASRSTGTGGPGYTF
TRBV2	TRBJ2-1	CASSEALRGRASLEQFF
TRBV11-2	TRBJ1-2	CASSLSGGLGSGYTF
TRBV15	TRBJ2-2	CATSSRGAVTGELFF
TRBV19	TRBJ2-1	CASSVALAGFNEQFF
TRBV6-5	TRBJ2-7	CASSGTPGYEQYF
TRBV4-2	TRBJ2-7	CASSQEGVSGRPPYEQYF
TRBV5-1	TRBJ2-1	CASSARQGQRDNEQFF
TRBV21-1	TRBJ1-2	CASSKGLAGGLAGYTF
TRBV11-3	TRBJ2-3	CASSLRDGPSGSGTQYF
TRBV14	TRBJ2-4	CASSQDLSVEGRGIQYF
TRBV29-1	TRBJ2-3	CSLTTGISTDTQYF
TRBV19	TRBJ1-1	CASSDPGLTEAFF
TRBV28	TRBJ2-3	CASGFEGARDTQYF
TRBV10-3	TRBJ2-5	CAIRPQGRETQYF
TRBV27	TRBJ1-5	CASRGQLGQPQHF
TRBV19	TRBJ1-5	CASSRQGQGALGQPQHF
TRBV30	TRBJ1-1	CAWPGTGDGTNTEAFF
TRBV5-1	TRBJ1-4	CASSLAGGGGRLFF
TRBV27	TRBJ2-2	CASTQGLAGVFSTGELFF
TRBV2	TRBJ2-7	CASSHNSYEQYF
TRBV9	TRBJ2-1	CASSGGLAGAYNEQFF
TRBV2	TRBJ1-2	CASSYRLSDGYTF
TRBV7-8	TRBJ2-7	CASSLLGYRAPSYEQYF
TRBV5-1	TRBJ2-1	CASSLQGAYNEQFF
TRBV6-5	TRBJ2-7	CASSPRVGYYEQYF
TRBV7-2	TRBJ1-5	CASSLEGGSGQPQHF
TRBV19	TRBJ2-7	CASSIETGIEQYF
TRBV2	TRBJ2-1	CASSGRAGINYNEQFF
TRBV5-1	TRBJ1-3	CASSPWAVPGGLTGNTIYF
TRBV28	TRBJ1-1	CASLSGTENTEAFF
TRBV13	TRBJ2-3	CASSPAQVDADTQYF
TRBV9	TRBJ1-4	CASSAAGTGDEKLFF
TRBV7-9	TRBJ1-1	CSSSLFAEAFF
TRBV11-3	TRBJ2-1	CASSTGGSGRAEQFF
TRBV6-5	TRBJ1-4	CASSQTGYNEKLFF
TRBV30	TRBJ2-4	CAWSLAGVYIQYF
TRBV30	TRBJ2-5	CASLFDRDWETQYF
TRBV19	TRBJ2-1	CASSIRDRPSNEQFF
TRBV5-6	TRBJ1-2	CASSLVGQLHYGYTF
TRBV7-9	TRBJ2-7	CSSSLMDGGAYEQYF
TRBV6-5	TRBJ2-1	CASNPGQGPYNEQFF
TRBV10-3	TRBJ2-2	CAISESSGRFTGELFF
TRBV6-1	TRBJ2-5	CASSAREGGETQYF
TRBV7-2	TRBJ1-2	CASSNGLTDYGYTF
TRBV27	TRBJ2-6	CASRQVRSSGANVLTF
TRBV5-1	TRBJ2-1	CATAGLAGGNEQFF
TRBV19	TRBJ2-1	CASSGDSNEQFF
TRBV15	TRBJ2-3	CATSRYGLAGLNTQYF
TRBV5-1	TRBJ2-3	CASSWGGSPGGTDTQYF
TRBV6-4	TRBJ2-7	CASSDSFGSGEQYF
TRBV9	TRBJ2-1	CASSGKAAREVYNEQFF
TRBV28	TRBJ1-1	CASTKDMGGYTEAFF